This T cell receptor beta chain was recovered during a study of radiation and T cells in renal cell carcinoma (dated by TCRdb to the early 2020s). General notes on the study: The samples were drawn from a clinical trial, where primary renal cell carcinomas were treated with 15 Gy of stereotactic body radiation therapy and then removed by nephrectomy 4 weeks afterward. A total of 50 to 55 samples underwent TCR beta sequencing, made up of about 26 tumors and about 27 peripheral blood samples. In the 53 samples combined, fewer than 5 million unique CDR3 nucleotide sequences were found, encoding 2 million to 3 million unique CDR3 amino acid sequences.

Interpreted using the paper, the time point label stands for: blood 2 weeks post-SBRT. The treatment or condition label here, explained by the study, means: 15 Gy SBRT to primary tumor, nephrectomy 4 weeks later. To track tumor-enriched clonotypes, serial peripheral blood was sampled from radiation-treated patients at baseline and at 2 weeks and 4 weeks after SBRT. Every patient's renal cell carcinoma showed clear cell pathology. Genomic DNA for TCR sequencing was prepared using the QIAamp DNA Blood Mini Kit (Qiagen). The analyses included only samples that passed all quality control checks. Concerning this clone itself: Its antigen is not yet known. No much larger clone exists at a distance of one base, and base qualities are not known.

The germline V gene encodes CDR1 SEHNR and CDR2 FQNEAQ (reference sequence). The CDR3 runs 14 amino acids, cysteine and phenylalanine included. The sequence is cut down to CDR3 DNA, 42 bases in frame from base 1. V has 4 bases trimmed and J has 1 base trimmed; junction bases matching no gene number 1. The investigation overall reported the following: An increase in top tumor clonotypes in blood was observed from baseline to 2 weeks post-radiation, followed by contraction by 4 weeks, which was taken to suggest transient expansion of tumor-resident clones. Because pretreatment tumor biopsies were not available, the baseline intratumoral presence of clonotypes could not be determined. Dynamics of the blood repertoire were not tracked past 4 weeks after treatment. Effects of radiation dose or scheduling on the TCR repertoire could not be addressed with the single-armed trial design.

The immunoSEQ kit was used, according to the manufacturer's recommendations, to generate TCR beta libraries from genomic DNA. To prepare libraries, a first multiplex PCR with proprietary primers was run, followed by a second PCR that added unique barcodes, and a bead cleanup was done after each round. Each sample batch included a kit-provided positive control reaction and a negative control reaction. The final libraries were assessed on an Agilent 4200 TapeStation D1000 ScreenTape, pooled by volume, and quantified by qPCR. Sequencing ran on an Illumina NextSeq500 with a MidOutput 150-cycle cartridge, using 156 Read1 and 15 Index1 cycles with kit custom primers. The pooled library was loaded at 1.0 pM, and roughly 18% PhiX control was spiked in. Processing in the source paper ran as follows. Vendor-processed data were analyzed in R, with a clonotype defined as all T cells sharing the same CDR3 nucleotide sequence. For clone abundance analyses, frequencies were normalized to the 10,000 most abundant clones in each sample. Public T cell clones, which averaged fewer than five per sample, were removed prior to analysis. Tumor-enriched and baseline blood-enriched clonotypes were defined by at least a 32-fold difference in abundance between compartments. A beta-binomial differential abundance model was applied to find clonotypes that expanded or contracted between blood time points. The Baroni-Urbani and Buser coefficient was used to measure tumor-blood repertoire similarity, and groups were compared with two-tailed Wilcoxon tests in R. TCRdb limited this immuneACCESS table to in-frame rearrangements with V and J called. A share of clones is missing; checked studies link under half to unresolved V genes, and the rest is unexplained. V and J calls and clone size are as listed in that table; D and trimming were resolved from the DNA. This sample is represented by some 120,000 clones; around four fifths of them were singletons. Under 2.5% of the sample is held by the ten biggest clonotypes.

The specimen comprised blood, sampled from a patient whose treatment included radiotherapy and nephrectomy. This clonotype originated in a woman aged 55-69 years with renal cell carcinoma. Here the chain combines TRBV7-9 and TRBJ2-5; 9 central bases correspond to TRBD2. For the CDR3, the sequence is CASSSSGTQETQYF. The DNA is TGTGCCAGCAGCTCTAGCGGGACCCAAGAGACCCAGTACTTC.